This TCR beta chain was sequenced in a study of technical replicates of blood from several donors. Sequencing used immunoSEQ multiplex PCR; TCRdb keeps in-frame clones, though not all of them. The table lists roughly 85,000 clones, about 94% of them singletons, with under 0.3% in the top ten. V was clipped by 5 bases and J by 8 bases; unmatched bases: 10. This CDR3 has 15 amino acids. Germline assignment: CDR1 LNHDA and CDR2 SQIVND (reference sequence). The chain joins TRBV19 to TRBJ2-1; 9 bases are shared with TRBD2. Material: T cells isolated from PBMCs. The TCR sequence derives from a human donor in good health. The CDR3 spells CASSSGSGSVDEQFF. The CDR3 DNA reads as TGTGCCAGTAGTTCAGGTAGCGGGAGCGTCGATGAGCAGTTCTTC.